Listed below are T cell receptor beta chains from one sample, sequenced in a study of immune heterogeneity within non-small cell lung tumors. From the multiplex PCR reads, TCRdb called clonotypes with MiXCR, one entry per CDR3 protein. The sample consists of roughly 10,000 distinct CDR3 sequences, 15% to 20% of them appearing once. Sample: lung tumor tissue. The source of these receptors is a man aged 35 to 55 with non-small cell lung cancer. Each CDR3 is given with its conserved first and last residue. D genes are given only for firm matches. Where a row states a size, it is once, few, many or the class of an expanded clone; other rows omit it.

TRBV28,NA,many,TRBJ1-2,TGTGCGGGGTCTTCGGCATTTAACTATGGCTACACCTTC,CAGSSAFNYGYTF
TRBV7-2,TRBD1,medium-sized,TRBJ1-2,TGTGCCAGCAGCTCCCCCGGGACAGGGGGAGATGGCTACACCTTC,CASSSPGTGGDGYTF
TRBV12-3/TRBV12-4,NA,medium-sized,TRBJ1-6,TGTGCCAGCAGTTTACACAGGGATAATTCACCCCTCCACTTT,CASSLHRDNSPLHF
TRBV7-3,NA,many,TRBJ1-1,TGTGCCAGCAGCTTATTCGGGGAAGGGACTGAAGCTTTCTTT,CASSLFGEGTEAFF
TRBV13,NA,many,TRBJ2-3,TGTGCCAGCAGCTCCTATGAGAGGAATACGCAGTATTTT,CASSSYERNTQYF
TRBV6-1,NA,many,TRBJ2-2,TGTGCCAGCAGTGAAGCGGGAGACACCGGGGAGCTGTTTTTT,CASSEAGDTGELFF
TRBV19,TRBD1,medium-sized,TRBJ2-1,TGTGCCAGTAGGCGGGACAGGGCTTACAATGAGCAGTTCTTC,CASRRDRAYNEQFF
TRBV12-3/TRBV12-4,NA,medium-sized,TRBJ2-7,TGTGCCAGCAGTATGAACAGGGACGAGCAGTACTTC,CASSMNRDEQYF
TRBV5-6,TRBD1,many,TRBJ2-7,TGTGCCAGCATATCATTTGGACAGGACTACGAGCAGTACTTC,CASISFGQDYEQYF
TRBV7-3,NA,many,TRBJ2-3,TGTGCCAGCAGCTTAGTAGGTGCAGATACGCAGTATTTT,CASSLVGADTQYF
TRBV6-2/TRBV6-3,TRBD1,many,TRBJ2-5,TGTGCCAGCAACCCGGGACAGGGGGGGCAAGAGACCCAGTACTTC,CASNPGQGGQETQYF
TRBV11-2,NA,medium-sized,TRBJ1-6,TGTGCCAGCAGCTTACGTACCCTAAGCTCCTATAATTCACCCCTCCACTTT,CASSLRTLSSYNSPLHF
TRBV12-3/TRBV12-4,TRBD1,medium-sized,TRBJ1-6,TGTGCCAGCAGTTTCGCCTGGGACAGCTATAATTCACCCCTCCACTTT,CASSFAWDSYNSPLHF
TRBV5-1,NA,NA,TRBJ2-3,TGTGCCAGCATCTTGAGGCCGCGCACAGATACGCAGTATTTT,CASILRPRTDTQYF